The 6 T cell receptor beta chains given below trace back to one sample, sequenced in a study of T-cell memory formation after mild COVID-19. TCRdb independently ran MiXCR on the 5' RACE reads; one entry per CDR3 protein. The sample lists 150,000 to 200,000 distinct CDR3 sequences, roughly 18% occurring once. The sequencing sample was made of PBMCs or a T cell subset sorted from them (not recorded which). The origin of the receptors is a man between 18 and 35 years old who had mild COVID-19 (a few samples of this study predate the infection). Cell type and time point are not known.

This clonotype was picked up a small number of times. The chain uses TRBV7-8 and TRBJ1-4; unclear D gene. V was shortened by 2 bases and J by 9 bases, with 10 bases between the two germline ends. The CDR3 extends over 13 amino acids. Germline CDR1 is SGHVS and CDR2 is FQNEAQ. The CDR3 DNA sequence: TGTGCCAGCAGCTTAAGCGTCGGAAAAAAACTGTTTTTT. Amino acids: CASSLSVGKKLFF.

The chain uses TRBV5-1 and TRBJ1-4; the D gene is possibly TRBD1 (5 bases). Trimming removed 2 bases from V and 8 bases from J, with 13 bases in between. CDR3 length: 14 amino acids. CDR1 is SGHRS, CDR2 YFSETQ, per germline. The CDR3 protein is CASSLSGTGEKLFF. DNA for the CDR3: TGCGCCAGCAGCTTATCCGGGACGGGCGAAAAACTGTTTTTT.

This clonotype was counted a few times. This rearrangement joins TRBV6-5 to TRBJ2-7; D remains unclear. From germline, CDR1 is MNHEY and CDR2 SVGAGI. The CDR3 length is 11 residues. The V end was cut by 1 base, the J end by 5 bases, with 3 bases between. The CDR3 region has the DNA TGTGCCAGCAGTTACTTGGACGAGCAGTACTTC. It specifies CASSYLDEQYF.

This clonotype was seen a single time. The CDR3 DNA reads as TGTGCCAGCAGCTTAGTAGGGCGGGGGGGCACAGATACGCAGTATTTT. Its translation: CASSLVGRGGTDTQYF. This rearrangement joins TRBV7-2 to TRBJ2-3; 8 bases are shared with TRBD2. V trimming: 1 base; J trimming: 1 base; junction bases outside the gene matches: 4. This CDR3 region has 16 residues. CDR1 and CDR2 from the germline V gene are SGHTA and FQGNSA.

This clonotype was counted a few times. The rearrangement uses TRBV4-3 and TRBJ2-1; 13 bases align to TRBD2. Looked up from germline, CDR1 is LGHNA and CDR2 is YSLEER. The CDR3 is 15 amino acids. With V trimmed by 4 bases and J by 11 bases, 8 bases remained unmatched. The CDR3 region is CASSPGLAGAFKQFF. The CDR3 coding sequence is TGCGCCAGCAGCCCCGGACTAGCGGGGGCATTTAAGCAGTTCTTC.

This clonotype turned up a few times. The chain recombines TRBV29-1 with TRBJ1-1; 7 bases are a match to TRBD1. This CDR3 is 13 amino acids long. Germline loops: CDR1 SQVTM, CDR2 ANQGSEA. With V trimmed by 4 bases and J by 4 bases, 6 bases remained unmatched. CDR3 residues: CSVGQGVVTEAFF. The CDR3 DNA reads as TGCAGCGTTGGACAGGGAGTGGTCACTGAAGCTTTCTTT. The full variable domain, with the rest looked up from reference TRBV29-1 and TRBJ1-1, is SAVISQKPSRDICQRGTSLTIQCQVDSQVTMMFWYRQQPGQSLTLIATANQGSEATYESGFVIDKFPISRPNLTFSTLTVSNMSPEDSSIYLCSVGQGVVTEAFFGQGTRLTVV.